These 31 T cell receptor beta chains were sequenced from one sample in a study of tumor-infiltrating lymphocytes in primary liver carcinoma. Unsorted whole blood served as the source of blood RNA, and germline DNA was extracted as well. Total RNA amounting to roughly 480 ng was the source from which TCR beta cDNA was made with a constant-region primer. Investigators got TCR beta libraries out of three nested multiplex PCR rounds, done with slightly modified ARM-PCR. The first two PCR rounds used TRBV1-TRBV30 forward primers with a C-beta reverse primer, about 10 cycles each. In TCRdb, the multiplex PCR reads were re-called with MiXCR into one record per CDR3 protein. The sample shows approximately 210,000 distinct CDR3 sequences, 65% of them seen only once. Sequencing was done on a sample of peripheral blood. The receptors originated from a woman aged 60-70 years with primary liver carcinoma and hepatitis B virus infection.

For this clonotype: A clone one base away is much larger, so this may be a read error. The rearrangement joins TRBV6-9 to TRBJ2-7; D is ambiguous. V was trimmed by 10 bases and J by 5 bases, leaving 18 bases between them. Per germline, CDR1 MNHGY and CDR2 SVAAGI. This CDR3 is 13 amino acids long. The DNA of the CDR3 is TGTGCCAACCGCCCATCTCAATTTGACGAGCAGTACTTC. Translating it yields CANRPSQFDEQYF.

The rearrangement joins TRBV20-1 to TRBJ2-7; D is possibly TRBD2 (6 bases). The CDR3 length is 12 residues. Looked up from germline, CDR1 is DFQATT and CDR2 is SNEGSKA (reference sequence). The ends were cut back, 4 bases at V and 3 bases at J, with 10 bases in the middle. CDR3 loop: CSATGLVYEQYF. The CDR3, as DNA: TGCAGTGCTACGGGACTTGTCTACGAGCAGTACTTC.

This chain uses TRBV11-3 with TRBJ2-3; 7 nucleotides line up with TRBD2. This CDR3 has 12 amino acids. Germline values: CDR1 SGHNT, CDR2 YENEEA. V shed 6 bases, J shed 4 bases, and the junction held 1 base outside the gene matches. The CDR3 bases are TGTGCCAGCAGGGGGAGGGCAGATACGCAGTATTTT. It specifies CASRGRADTQYF.

As concerns this clonotype: One base away lies a much larger clone, so this may be a sequencing read error. V is TRBV4-2 and J is TRBJ2-7; either TRBD1 or TRBD2 may fit D (6 bases each). The V and J ends lost 4 bases and 5 bases respectively, with 24 bases between them. This CDR3 has 17 amino acids. The germline gives CDR1 LGHNA, CDR2 YNFKEQ. The CDR3 is CASSREPGLGASHEQYF. CDR3 sequence (DNA): TGTGCCAGCAGCCGAGAGCCGGGACTGGGGGCAAGTCACGAGCAGTACTTC.

This clonotype was seen many times. The gene calls are TRBV4-1 and TRBJ2-1, with D tentatively TRBD1 (5 bases). CDR1 MGHRA and CDR2 YSYEKL come from the germline V gene. The V gene lost 0 bases and the J gene lost 3 bases, with 12 bases spanning the gap. The CDR3 runs 16 residues. DNA for the CDR3: TGCGCCAGCAGCCAAGATGCCCTGGGGCTCTACAATGAGCAGTTCTTC. Residues: CASSQDALGLYNEQFF.

For this clonotype: A junction boundary mismatches the germline segment, possibly from a read error. In DNA form, the CDR3 reads TGTGCCAGCAACTTAAGCGGAAGCACAGATACGCAGTATTTT. It is translated as CASNLSGSTDTQYF. The chain joins TRBV7-9 to TRBJ2-3; D is possibly TRBD2 (5 bases). The germline gives CDR1 SEHNR, CDR2 FQNEAQ (reference sequence). The CDR3 covers 14 residues.

For this clonotype: This sequence may be a read error, since a much larger clone differs from it by one base. The rearrangement joins TRBV4-2 to TRBJ2-1, with 8 nucleotides matching TRBD1. Germline V gene sequence: CDR1 LGHNA, CDR2 YNFKEQ. This CDR3 region has 15 residues. J lost 6 bases, V lost 8 bases, and 12 bases had no gene match. The CDR3, as DNA: TGTGCCAGCTGCCCCCGACAGGGGAGCTTCAATGAGCAGTTCTTC. Residues: CASCPRQGSFNEQFF.

The chain has TRBV4-3 and TRBJ2-7; possibly TRBD1 for D (6 bases). V was cut by 1 base and J by 3 bases, with 10 bases left in between. The CDR3 sequence is 14 residues long. The V gene's germline CDR1 is LGHNA and CDR2 YSLEER. The CDR3 loop reads CASSQGTGNYEQYF. CDR3 nucleotides: TGCGCCAGCAGCCAAGGAACAGGGAACTACGAGCAGTACTTC.

A note on this clonotype: An end of the junction does not agree with germline; a read error may underlie this. The chain joins TRBV5-1 to TRBJ1-3, with a tentative D call TRBD1 (5 bases). This CDR3 spans 15 amino acids. Germline V gives CDR1 SGHRS, CDR2 YFSETQ. The CDR3 is CVSSLLREPGNTIYF. The CDR3, as DNA: TGCGTCAGCAGCTTACTCAGGGAGCCTGGAAACACCATATATTTT.

Turning to this clonotype: An end of the junction does not agree with germline; a read error may underlie this. The chain has TRBV5-1 and TRBJ1-6, with D possibly matching TRBD1 (6 bases). CDR3 length: 14 residues. The V gene's germline CDR1 is SGHRS and CDR2 YFSETQ. CDR3 nucleotide sequence: TGCGCCAGCGGCTTGGGTGGACAGAGGTCACCCCTCCACTTT. Translating gives CASGLGGQRSPLHF.

Many counts were recorded for this clonotype. V is TRBV5-4 and J is TRBJ2-3; a weak D match, TRBD1 (6 bases). Trimming removed 0 bases at V and 0 bases at J, with 20 bases between. This CDR3 spans 19 amino acids. Germline V gene data show CDR1 as SGHNT and CDR2 as YYREEE (reference sequence). This CDR3 reads CASSLGLARGMTSTDTQYF. Written as DNA, the CDR3 is TGTGCCAGCAGCTTGGGGCTAGCAAGGGGGATGACTAGCACAGATACGCAGTATTTT.

The V call is TRBV10-3, the J call TRBJ2-3; the D call may be TRBD1 or TRBD2 (5 bases each). Germline V gene lookup returns CDR1 ENHRY and CDR2 SYGVKD. V was clipped by 6 bases and J by 0 bases, with 22 bases between them. The CDR3 spans 18 residues. Here the CDR3 DNA reads TGTGCCATCAGCGAGAGGGTCGGGGCTAGCCGCAGCACAGATACGCAGTATTTT. Translated: CAISERVGASRSTDTQYF.

As to this clonotype: At one end the junction does not follow the germline gene, possibly because of a read error. The gene calls are TRBV11-3 and TRBJ2-1; D may match TRBD1 or TRBD2 (5 bases each). Germline V gene lookup returns CDR1 SGHNT and CDR2 YENEEA. The CDR3 sequence is 14 residues long. As DNA, the CDR3 is TGCGCCAGCAGCTTAGGTGGGACCTACAATGAGAAGTTCTTC. Translating gives CASSLGGTYNEKFF. The full variable domain, in which reference TRBV11-3 and TRBJ2-1 provide the parts outside the CDR3, is EAGVVQSPRYKIIEKKQPVAFWCNPISGHNTLYWYLQNLGQGPELLIRYENEEAVDDSQLPKDRFSAERLKGVDSTLKIQPAELGDSAVYLCASSLGGTYNEKFFGPGTRLTVL.

Worth noting for this clonotype: A much larger clone differs by one base, so this may be a read error. Likely a read error: the CDR3 ends without its conserved phenylalanine or tryptophan. V is TRBV5-1 and J is TRBJ2-7; D gene uncertain. CDR1 SGHRS and CDR2 YFSETQ come from the germline V gene. CDR3 length equals 15 residues. Between the trimmed V and J ends, which lost 0 bases and 0 bases, there was a span of 10 bases. This chain's CDR3 is CASSLDSQSSYEQYL. Here the CDR3 DNA reads TGCGCCAGCAGCTTGGATTCTCAGAGCTCCTACGAGCAGTACTTA.

By proportion, this clonotype is medium-sized (0.01 to 0.1%). V and J are TRBV11-3 and TRBJ1-2; D unclear. V lost 1 base, J lost 7 bases, and 7 bases lay in between. Per the germline V gene, CDR1 is SGHNT and CDR2 is YENEEA. This CDR3 is 12 amino acids long. The CDR3, as DNA: TGTGCCAGCAGCTTAGGGACCTTTGGCTACACCTTC. Translation: CASSLGTFGYTF.

The chain is built from TRBV30 and TRBJ2-1; D unresolved. The CDR3 is made up of 11 amino acids. Trimming took off 0 bases at V and 12 bases at J, with 9 bases between the two ends. CDR1 is GTSNPN, CDR2 SVGIG, per germline (reference sequence). The CDR3 DNA is TGTGCCTGGAGTGTACACTCATCGCAGTTCTTC. Translation: CAWSVHSSQFF.

The chain recombines TRBV6-1 with TRBJ1-2, with D possibly TRBD1 on 6 matching bases. Germline V gene data show CDR1 as MNHNS and CDR2 as SASEGT. With 8 bases removed from V and 7 bases from J, the gap between germline ends came to 23 bases. The CDR3 runs to 15 residues. DNA of the CDR3: TGTGCCAGCCAGACAGGTGTGATCGCGAGGGGTGGCTACACCTTC. This encodes CASQTGVIARGGYTF.

This clonotype appeared many times. J is TRBJ2-2 and V is TRBV29-1; D possibly corresponds to TRBD2 (6 bases). Germline values: CDR1 SQVTM, CDR2 ANQGSEA. Trimming cost V 6 bases and J 3 bases, with 14 bases left between them. This CDR3 is built from 14 residues. The DNA of the CDR3 is TGCAGCGTGAGACTAGGACTGTACACCGGGGAGCTGTTTTTT. Protein product: CSVRLGLYTGELFF.

Remarks on this clonotype: Since a much larger clone is just one base distant, this may be a read error. The chain uses TRBV10-2 and TRBJ2-6, with 10 bases fitting TRBD2. The CDR3 spans 18 residues. Germline V CDR1 and CDR2: WSHSY, SAAADI. Trimming removed 10 bases from V and 0 bases from J; junction bases left unmatched: 12. The CDR3 sequence is CANTATSGKSSGANVLTF. CDR3 bases: TGCGCCAACACCGCCACTAGCGGGAAATCCTCTGGGGCCAACGTCCTGACTTTC.

The chain carries TRBV6-5 and TRBJ1-2; possible D gene TRBD1, 6 bases. This CDR3 contains 15 residues. V lost 1 base, J lost 3 bases, and 12 bases lay in between. The germline gives CDR1 MNHEY, CDR2 SVGAGI. The DNA of the CDR3 is TGTGCCAGCAGTTACTTCCCGGACAGTCACTATGGCTACACCTTC. Translation gives CASSYFPDSHYGYTF.

Note on this clonotype: A much larger clone differs from this one at a single base, so this may be a read error. This chain connects TRBV6-5 to TRBJ2-7, with TRBD2 matching over 7 bases. The germline CDR1 and CDR2 sequences are MNHEY and SVGAGI. The length of the CDR3 is 17 residues. The CDR3 protein is CANSYSKLAASSYEQYF. CDR3 DNA sequence: TGTGCCAACAGTTACTCAAAGCTAGCGGCGAGCTCCTACGAGCAGTACTTC.

This chain uses TRBV1 with TRBJ2-7; the table's D call TRBD1 went unverified against the DNA. TRBV1 is labeled a pseudogene. The CDR3 spans 15 residues. CDR3 loop: CTSSQDGTGSYGQYF. CDR3 coding DNA: TGCACCAGTAGCCAAGATGGGACAGGGTCCTACGGGCAGTACTTC.

Only a few counts were recorded for this clonotype. The chain carries TRBV2 and TRBJ1-4; possibly TRBD1 for D (6 bases). This CDR3 region has 15 residues. Germline CDR1 SNHLY, CDR2 FYNNEI. With 7 bases removed from V and 5 bases from J, the gap between germline ends came to 17 bases. The DNA for the CDR3 is TGTGCCAGCAACAAAGCCCCCGGACAGAATGAAAAACTGTTTTTT. It codes for CASNKAPGQNEKLFF.

With respect to this clonotype: This could be a read error, since a much larger clone is one nucleotide away. This chain links TRBV12-3 or TRBV12-4 with TRBJ2-7, with 10 bases aligning to TRBD2. The CDR3 length is 16 residues. This CDR3 is CAISQLAGGSSYEQYF. The CDR3 bases are TGTGCCATCAGTCAATTAGCGGGAGGAAGCTCCTACGAGCAGTACTTC.

This clonotype turned up a few times. A much larger clonotype is one base distant, so this may be a read error. V usage is TRBV6-5 and J usage is TRBJ2-1; 8 nucleotides align to TRBD2. The CDR3 has 14 residues. The germline V gene encodes CDR1 MNHEY and CDR2 SVGAGI. CDR3 nucleotides: TGTGCCAGCAGTAGCGGGAGCGAAGGCAATGAGCAGCTCTTC. Its translation is CASSSGSEGNEQLF.

This clonotype was picked up one time. At one of its ends the junction is not consistent with the germline gene, which may arise from a read error. This chain uses TRBV11-3 with TRBJ2-1; D is uncertain. Germline V CDR1 and CDR2: SGHNT, YENEEA. There are 15 residues in the CDR3. CDR3 sequence (DNA): TGTGCCAGCAGCTTAGGGGTCACCCAGAACCCTGAGCAGTCCTTC. Translation gives CASSLGVTQNPEQSF.

In regard to this clonotype: The junction departs from germline at one end; a sequencing error may be responsible. J is TRBJ2-3 and V is TRBV11-2; the match to TRBD2 covers 9 bases. There are 15 residues in the CDR3. The germline CDR1 and CDR2 sequences are SGHAT and FQNNGV. The chain's CDR3 is CASSSIAGVTDKQYF. The DNA for the CDR3 is TGTGCCAGCAGCTCGATAGCGGGAGTAACAGATAAGCAGTACTTT.

The chain recombines TRBV11-2 with TRBJ1-4; perhaps TRBD1 as D (5 bases). Germline V CDR1 and CDR2: SGHAT, FQNNGV. The CDR3 sequence is 18 residues long. Here the CDR3 DNA reads TGTCTCAGCAGCTCGACGGGGACCACTCGAGCAACTAATGAAAAACTGTTTTTT. Translating gives CLSSSTGTTRATNEKLFF.

This clonotype was seen many times. V is TRBV7-8 and J is TRBJ2-3; 8 nucleotides line up with TRBD2. The J segment lost 2 bases and the V segment lost 4 bases, leaving 8 bases of the junction unmatched. Per germline, CDR1 SGHVS and CDR2 FQNEAQ. The CDR3 sequence is 16 residues long. In DNA form, the CDR3 reads TGTGCCAGCAGCTCGCAAGCGGGAGTGTCCACAGATACGCAGTATTTT. It encodes CASSSQAGVSTDTQYF. Supplemented by reference TRBV7-8 and TRBJ2-3, the full variable domain reads GAGVSQSPRYKVAKRGQDVALRCDPISGHVSLFWYQQALGQGPEFLTYFQNEAQLDKSGLPSDRFFAERPEGSVSTLKIQRTQQEDSAVYLCASSSQAGVSTDTQYFGPGTRLTVL.

The rearrangement uses TRBV4-1 and TRBJ1-1, with TRBD1 matching over 7 bases. CDR1 and CDR2 from the germline V gene are MGHRA and YSYEKL. Germline trimming cut 1 base from V and 2 bases from J; bases unmatched to any gene: 10. The CDR3 is 17 residues long. CDR3 nucleotides: TGCGCCAGCAGCCAAGTCCTGGGGGACAGCCTTAACACTGAAGCTTTCTTT. It yields the protein CASSQVLGDSLNTEAFF.

This clonotype appeared a few times. This chain uses TRBV11-2 with TRBJ2-5; tentative D call: TRBD1 (5 bases). Germline CDR1 is SGHAT and CDR2 is FQNNGV. Trimming took off 5 bases at V and 5 bases at J, with 27 bases between the two ends. The CDR3 spans 18 residues. This CDR3 reads CASSPSSIQGTGRETQYF. The DNA for the CDR3 is TGTGCCAGCAGCCCTAGTTCAATCCAGGGTACTGGGCGGGAGACCCAGTACTTC.